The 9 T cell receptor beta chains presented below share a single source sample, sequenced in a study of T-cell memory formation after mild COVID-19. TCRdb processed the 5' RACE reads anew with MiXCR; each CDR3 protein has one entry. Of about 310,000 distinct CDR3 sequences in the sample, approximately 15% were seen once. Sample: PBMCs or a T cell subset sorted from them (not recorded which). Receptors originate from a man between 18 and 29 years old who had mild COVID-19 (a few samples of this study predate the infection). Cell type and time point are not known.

In DNA, the CDR3 is TGTGCCAGCGGGGACCCCCGCGTGGAGACCCAGTACTTC. Translated, it gives CASGDPRVETQYF. This chain connects TRBV7-2 to TRBJ2-5, with D perhaps being TRBD1 or TRBD2 (5 bases each). Germline V gene data show CDR1 as SGHTA and CDR2 as FQGNSA. The CDR3 has 13 amino acids. V lost 8 bases, J lost 5 bases, and 15 bases lay in between.

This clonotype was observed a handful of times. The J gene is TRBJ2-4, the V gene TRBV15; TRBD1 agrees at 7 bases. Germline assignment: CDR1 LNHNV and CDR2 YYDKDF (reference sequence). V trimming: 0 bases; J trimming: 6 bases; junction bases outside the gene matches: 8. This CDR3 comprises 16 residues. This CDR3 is CATSRDLPGQRNIQYF. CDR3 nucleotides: TGTGCCACCAGCAGAGATCTGCCGGGACAGCGAAACATTCAGTACTTC.

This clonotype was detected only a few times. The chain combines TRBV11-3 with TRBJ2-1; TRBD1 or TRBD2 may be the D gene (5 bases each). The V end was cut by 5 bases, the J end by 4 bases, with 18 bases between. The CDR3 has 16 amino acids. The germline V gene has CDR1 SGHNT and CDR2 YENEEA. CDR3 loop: CASSPLGEGRYNEQFF. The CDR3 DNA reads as TGTGCCAGCAGCCCTCTGGGGGAAGGACGGTACAATGAGCAGTTCTTC.

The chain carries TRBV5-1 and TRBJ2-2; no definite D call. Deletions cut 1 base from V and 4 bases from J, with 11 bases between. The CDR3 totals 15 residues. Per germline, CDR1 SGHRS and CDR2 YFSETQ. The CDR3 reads CASSLSLVITGELFF. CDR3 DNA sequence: TGCGCCAGCAGCTTGAGCCTAGTTATCACCGGGGAGCTGTTTTTT. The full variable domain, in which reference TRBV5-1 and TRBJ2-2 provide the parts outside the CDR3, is KAGVTQTPRYLIKTRGQQVTLSCSPISGHRSVSWYQQTPGQGLQFLFEYFSETQRNKGNFPGRFSGRQFSNSRSEMNVSTLELGDSALYLCASSLSLVITGELFFGEGSRLTVL.

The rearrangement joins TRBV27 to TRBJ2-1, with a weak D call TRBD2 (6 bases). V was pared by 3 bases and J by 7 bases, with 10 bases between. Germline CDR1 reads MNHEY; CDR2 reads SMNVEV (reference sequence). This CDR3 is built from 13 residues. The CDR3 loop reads CASSFSGDNEQFF. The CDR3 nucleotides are TGTGCCAGCAGTTTTTCGGGGGATAATGAGCAGTTCTTC.

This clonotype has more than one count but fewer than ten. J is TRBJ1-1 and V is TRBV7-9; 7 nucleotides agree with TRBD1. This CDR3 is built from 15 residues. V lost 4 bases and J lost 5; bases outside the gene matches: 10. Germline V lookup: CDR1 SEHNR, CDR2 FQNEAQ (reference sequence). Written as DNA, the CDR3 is TGTGCCAGCAGCTCGTCGACAGGGTCGGGAACTGAAGCTTTCTTT. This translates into CASSSSTGSGTEAFF.

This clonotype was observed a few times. CDR3 bases: TGCAGTGCTATTCTCAGGGGAACTGAAGCTTTCTTT. Protein product: CSAILRGTEAFF. The V call is TRBV20-1, the J call TRBJ1-1; D possibly corresponds to TRBD1 (6 bases). The CDR3 loop spans 12 amino acids. Looked up from germline, CDR1 is DFQATT and CDR2 is SNEGSKA (reference sequence). V lost 4 bases to trimming and J lost 5 bases, with 11 bases between them.

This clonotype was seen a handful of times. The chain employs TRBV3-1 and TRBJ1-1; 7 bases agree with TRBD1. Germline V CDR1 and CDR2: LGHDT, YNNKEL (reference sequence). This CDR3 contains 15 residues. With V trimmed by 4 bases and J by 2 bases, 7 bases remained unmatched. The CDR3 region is CASSRQGNINTEAFF. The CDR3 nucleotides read TGTGCCAGCAGCCGACAGGGAAATATAAACACTGAAGCTTTCTTT.

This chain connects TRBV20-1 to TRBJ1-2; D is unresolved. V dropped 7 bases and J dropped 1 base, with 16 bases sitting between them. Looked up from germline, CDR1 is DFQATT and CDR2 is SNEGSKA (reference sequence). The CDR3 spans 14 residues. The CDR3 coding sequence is TGCAGTGAGCGGGCAAAGGACCTTAACTATGGCTACACCTTC. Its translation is CSERAKDLNYGYTF.